A selection of T cell receptor beta chains follows, all from one sample in a study of CD8 T cells in ankylosing spondylitis. TCRdb used MiXCR to reprocess the 5' RACE reads, holding one entry per CDR3 protein. The sample records around 150,000 distinct CDR3 sequences, approximately 44% being singletons. The specimen was synovial fluid, either unsorted or a sorted T cell fraction (not recorded which). Receptors originate from a male donor with ankylosing spondylitis. Each CDR3 is given with its conserved first and last residue. A D gene is named only where the DNA matches it firmly. Clone size is given for some rows only: seen once, a few or many times, or a class if the clone is expanded.

V gene	D gene	clone size	J gene	CDR3 protein	CDR3 DNA
TRBV4-3	TRBD2	-	TRBJ2-1	CASSQELADYNEQFF	TGCGCCAGCAGCCAAGAGCTAGCGGATTACAATGAGCAGTTCTTC
TRBV5-1	-	-	TRBJ2-7	CASSLAKVRGLPPYEQYF	TGCGCCAGCAGCTTGGCCAAGGTTCGGGGTTTACCCCCTTACGAGCAGTACTTC
TRBV6-1	-	few	TRBJ2-6	CASMDGSGANVLTF	TGTGCCAGCATGGACGGTTCGGGGGCCAACGTCCTGACTTTC
TRBV15	-	-	TRBJ2-7	CATSRDVHAVRGYEQYF	TGTGCCACCAGCAGAGACGTACATGCGGTAAGAGGGTACGAGCAGTACTTC
TRBV11-2	-	-	TRBJ1-5	CASSLAWGFNQPQHF	TGTGCCAGCAGCTTAGCGTGGGGCTTCAATCAGCCCCAGCATTTT
TRBV6-2/TRBV6-3	-	few	TRBJ1-3	CASKRLSGNTIYF	TGTGCCTCCAAGCGGCTCTCTGGAAACACCATATATTTT
TRBV7-6	-	-	TRBJ1-2	CASTFFDYGYGYTF	TGTGCCAGCACCTTCTTTGATTACGGCTATGGCTACACCTTC
TRBV7-9	-	-	TRBJ1-1	CASSPSGANTEAFF	TGTGCCAGCAGCCCCTCGGGGGCGAACACTGAAGCTTTCTTT
TRBV20-1	-	-	TRBJ1-1	CSDGGTITEAFF	TGCAGTGACGGTGGGACAATCACTGAAGCTTTCTTT
TRBV2	-	many	TRBJ2-7	CASRGLGILPREYEQYF	TGTGCCAGCAGGGGCTTAGGGATTCTTCCGAGGGAATACGAGCAGTACTTC
TRBV5-1	TRBD1	few	TRBJ1-2	CASSHSGQGRDYGYTF	TGCGCCAGCAGCCATTCGGGACAGGGAAGAGACTATGGCTACACCTTC
TRBV12-3/TRBV12-4	TRBD2	-	TRBJ2-1	CASSPARTSGRSNEQFF	TGTGCCAGCAGTCCTGCCCGGACTAGCGGGAGGTCAAATGAGCAGTTCTTC
TRBV15	-	-	TRBJ1-5	CATSRDGDQPQHF	TGTGCCACCAGCAGAGATGGTGATCAGCCCCAGCATTTT
TRBV28	-	few	TRBJ2-1	CASSSSLAPRVWFEQFF	TGTGCCAGCAGTTCCTCACTAGCCCCGAGGGTATGGTTTGAGCAGTTCTTC
TRBV4-2	-	-	TRBJ1-3	CASSYDRISGNTIYF	TGTGCCAGCAGCTACGACAGGATCTCTGGAAACACCATATATTTT
TRBV4-1	-	-	TRBJ2-7	CASSAMVRHSYEQYF	TGCGCCAGCAGCGCTATGGTGCGGCACTCCTACGAGCAGTACTTC
TRBV2	TRBD2	many	TRBJ2-1	CASRDLTSGRASSYNEQFF	TGTGCCAGCAGAGACCTTACTAGCGGGAGGGCCAGCTCCTACAATGAGCAGTTCTTC
TRBV12-3/TRBV12-4	-	few	TRBJ1-3	CASSSSRIENTIYF	TGTGCCAGCAGTTCTTCCAGAATTGAAAACACCATATATTTT
TRBV12-3/TRBV12-4	TRBD2	few	TRBJ2-2	CASSLGTNGELFF	TGTGCCAGCAGTTTGGGGACTAACGGGGAGCTGTTTTTT
TRBV28	TRBD2	-	TRBJ2-1	CASSTPDRTSGRSNEQFF	TGTGCCAGCAGTACCCCCGATCGGACTAGCGGGAGATCTAATGAGCAGTTCTTC
TRBV20-1	-	once	TRBJ2-1	CSARDRSAASNNEQFF	TGCAGTGCTAGAGATCGATCAGCAGCATCAAACAATGAGCAGTTCTTC
TRBV4-1	TRBD1	-	TRBJ1-3	CASSRLGQDSGNTIYF	TGCGCCAGCAGCCGCCTAGGACAGGACTCTGGAAACACCATATATTTT
TRBV21-1	-	-	TRBJ2-2	CASSKVGGLNTGELFF	TGTGCCAGCAGCAAAGTAGGCGGATTGAACACCGGGGAGCTGTTTTTT
TRBV5-1	-	-	TRBJ2-7	CASSLALGGGEQYF	TGCGCCAGCAGCTTGGCCCTTGGGGGTGGCGAGCAGTACTTC
TRBV12-3/TRBV12-4	-	few	TRBJ1-1	CASSFDPRGTTEAFF	TGTGCCAGCAGTTTCGATCCGAGAGGAACGACTGAAGCTTTCTTT
TRBV5-1	-	-	TRBJ2-5	CASSTIRVGARETQYF	TGCGCCAGCAGCACCATAAGGGTCGGGGCCCGAGAGACCCAGTACTTC
TRBV6-5	TRBD1	few	TRBJ2-2	CASSYSETGAGELFF	TGTGCCAGCAGTTACTCCGAGACAGGGGCCGGGGAGCTGTTTTTT
TRBV5-1	-	-	TRBJ2-7	CASRRGLVTYEQYF	TGCGCCAGCAGAAGGGGTCTAGTCACCTACGAGCAGTACTTC
TRBV12-3/TRBV12-4	-	few	TRBJ2-1	CASSLPHNEQFF	TGTGCCAGCAGTTTACCTCACAATGAGCAGTTCTTC
TRBV7-8	-	-	TRBJ1-4	CASSTTGEKLFF	TGTGCCAGCAGCACGACCGGGGAAAAACTGTTTTTT
TRBV27	-	few	TRBJ1-2	CASSFGSERVPYGYTF	TGTGCCAGCAGTTTTGGTAGTGAGCGCGTCCCCTATGGCTACACCTTC
TRBV5-6	-	-	TRBJ2-4	CASSFSAKNIQYF	TGTGCCAGCAGCTTTTCAGCCAAAAACATTCAGTACTTC
TRBV28	-	few	TRBJ2-3	CASTTYGLASTDTQYF	TGTGCCAGCACCACCTATGGGCTAGCTTCGACAGATACGCAGTATTTT
TRBV27	TRBD2	-	TRBJ2-3	CASSPTSGYTQYF	TGTGCCAGCAGTCCGACTAGCGGATATACGCAGTATTTT
TRBV5-1	TRBD1	few	TRBJ1-1	CASSLGRTGDLGSEAFF	TGCGCCAGCAGCTTGGGAAGGACAGGGGATTTAGGCTCTGAAGCTTTCTTT
TRBV12-5	-	few	TRBJ1-1	CASGDAPRAEAFF	TGTGCTAGTGGTGACGCCCCGAGGGCTGAAGCTTTCTTT
TRBV10-3	-	-	TRBJ1-5	CAISAHPREPQHF	TGTGCCATCAGTGCCCACCCGCGGGAGCCCCAGCATTTT
TRBV4-3	TRBD2	-	TRBJ2-7	CASSQGSTGGGTYEQYF	TGCGCCAGCAGCCAGGGATCCACCGGGGGGGGGACCTACGAGCAGTACTTC
TRBV7-6	-	-	TRBJ2-3	CASSWPAMGTQYF	TGTGCCAGCAGCTGGCCTGCCATGGGTACGCAGTATTTT
TRBV10-3	-	few	TRBJ1-1	CATISGEKALRERDTEAFF	TGTGCCACCATCTCAGGGGAGAAGGCCTTACGGGAGCGCGACACTGAAGCTTTCTTT
TRBV3-1	-	-	TRBJ2-5	CASSQVWRYQETQYF	TGTGCCAGCAGCCAAGTTTGGAGATACCAAGAGACCCAGTACTTC
TRBV10-3	-	few	TRBJ1-2	CAISDPGRGPNYGYTF	TGTGCCATCAGCGACCCCGGTCGGGGACCAAACTATGGCTACACCTTC
TRBV12-3/TRBV12-4	TRBD1	few	TRBJ1-1	CASSSGGQGRTIGAFF	TGTGCCAGCAGCTCTGGAGGACAGGGGCGGACAATTGGAGCTTTCTTT
TRBV5-6	-	-	TRBJ2-7	CASSHQLGSGAYEQYF	TGTGCCAGCAGCCACCAACTTGGTAGCGGAGCCTACGAGCAGTACTTC
TRBV5-6	-	-	TRBJ2-3	CASSLTATRTDTQYF	TGTGCCAGCAGCTTAACTGCGACCCGCACAGATACGCAGTATTTT
TRBV29-1	TRBD2	-	TRBJ2-1	CSVGLAGYNEQFF	TGCAGCGTTGGACTAGCGGGTTACAATGAGCAGTTCTTC
TRBV7-9	TRBD2	-	TRBJ2-1	CASSLARGEPYNEQFF	TGTGCCAGCAGCTTAGCGCGGGGGGAGCCCTACAATGAGCAGTTCTTC
TRBV5-1	-	-	TRBJ2-7	CASSLEFGEGSYEQYF	TGCGCCAGCAGCTTGGAGTTTGGGGAAGGGTCCTACGAGCAGTACTTC